The present entry profiles one TCR beta chain with its context. This specimen belongs to a study of blood T cell dynamics during melanoma immunotherapy. Sequencing was performed with immunoSEQ multiplex PCR; in TCRdb, only in-frame clones are kept and a portion is missing. The sample holds 15,000 or so clones, 94% seen once. This sample's time point: week 3, after first cycle of checkpoint inhibitor. One draw preceded checkpoint blockade; another followed its first cycle at week 3. The source of this sequence is a human donor with melanoma. The input for sequencing was effector memory CD8+ T cells from blood, taken from a patient treated with checkpoint blockade.

CDR3 in DNA: TGTGCCAGCAGTTCTAGCGGGCCCGTACAGTATTTT. Translation: CASSSSGPVQYF. The chain joins TRBV11-2 to TRBJ2-3, with 8 positions matching TRBD2. The CDR3 is made up of 12 amino acids. J was trimmed by 12 bases and V by 6 bases; bases with no gene match: 8. In germline, CDR1 is SGHAT, CDR2 FQNNGV.